This passage covers 26 T cell receptor beta chains from one sample sequenced in a study of blood T cell repertoires in COVID-19 (dated by TCRdb to the early 2020s). The receptor library was made with the immunoSEQ multiplex PCR assay. Drawn from immuneACCESS, this table holds only the in-frame rearrangements with V and J called that TCRdb kept. Clones are partly lost; checked studies trace under half to an unresolved V gene and leave the rest unexplained. Here the sample has a few hundred thousand clones; about 88% occur a single time. The top ten constitute 1.4% of the sample. The specimen sequenced was PBMCs or T cells enriched from blood (not recorded which). Receptor source: a woman aged 18-29 years who had been exposed to COVID-19.

J is TRBJ2-3 and V is TRBV19; perhaps TRBD2 as D (7 bases). The CDR3 contains 15 residues. Germline-derived CDR1 and CDR2 are LNHDA and SQIVND (reference sequence). Trimming removed 7 bases from V and 0 bases from J, with 14 bases in between. CDR3 in DNA: TGTGCCAGTAACCGGGGGGCAACTAGCACAGATACGCAGTATTTT. As protein: CASNRGATSTDTQYF.

This chain uses TRBV28 with TRBJ1-5, with D possibly TRBD1 on 6 matching bases. CDR3 length: 15 residues. Germline loops: CDR1 MDHEN, CDR2 SYDVKM. The V and J ends lost 6 bases and 4 bases respectively, with 16 bases between them. The CDR3 sequence is CASRITLGGNQPQHF. As DNA, the CDR3 is TGTGCCAGCAGAATAACCCTAGGGGGTAATCAGCCCCAGCATTTT.

The chain is built from TRBV7-2 and TRBJ1-3; tentatively, D is TRBD1 (5 bases). Trimming took off 2 bases at V and 9 bases at J, with 14 bases between the two ends. CDR3 size: 14 residues. In germline, CDR1 is SGHTA, CDR2 FQGNSA. The CDR3 coding sequence is TGTGCCAGCAGCTTACAGGAGGGGACTGGCACCATATATTTT. Translated, it gives CASSLQEGTGTIYF.

This clone was seen once. This sequence joins TRBV27 and TRBJ1-6, with D maybe TRBD1 (5 bases). Germline CDR1 and CDR2: MNHEY and SMNVEV (reference sequence). V lost 6 bases, J lost 8 bases, and 20 bases lay in between. The CDR3 extends over 16 amino acids. The CDR3 DNA is TGTGCCAGCAGCATAGGACACCGATCCAGGGATTCACCCCTCCACTTT. It yields the protein CASSIGHRSRDSPLHF.

The chain joins TRBV10-1 to TRBJ2-5; TRBD1 agrees at 9 bases. The CDR3 runs to 15 residues. Trimming took 6 bases from V and 2 from J; bases not matched to a gene: 7. The germline V gene encodes CDR1 WNHNN and CDR2 SYGVQD (reference sequence). For the CDR3, the DNA is TGCGCCAGCAGGGGGACAGGGTTCCCTCAAGAGACCCAGTACTTC. Amino acid sequence: CASRGTGFPQETQYF.

The chain uses TRBV28 and TRBJ1-6; 8 bases align to TRBD1. The CDR3 consists of 14 residues. V dropped 5 bases and J dropped 7; count of bases not matched to a gene: 4. Germline V gene sequence: CDR1 MDHEN, CDR2 SYDVKM. CDR3 residues: CASSPGDRNSPLHF. The CDR3 DNA reads TGTGCCAGCAGTCCGGGGGACAGGAATTCACCCCTCCACTTT.

The V and J genes are TRBV5-6 and TRBJ2-1, with D uncertain. Germline-derived CDR1 and CDR2 are SGHDT and YYEEEE. The V and J ends lost 7 bases and 1 base respectively, with 9 bases between them. The CDR3 loop spans 13 amino acids. The CDR3: CASRPGSYNEQFF. The CDR3 DNA reads TGTGCCAGCCGGCCGGGTTCCTACAATGAGCAGTTCTTC.

V and J are TRBV28 and TRBJ2-2; TRBD1 matches 7 bases. Trimming removed 5 bases from V and 5 bases from J; junction bases left unmatched: 5. Germline-derived CDR1 and CDR2 are MDHEN and SYDVKM. This CDR3 spans 14 amino acids. CDR3 region: CASSEARGTGELFF. CDR3 in DNA: TGTGCCAGCAGTGAGGCCAGGGGGACCGGGGAGCTGTTTTTT.

Of note for this clone: At one of its ends the junction is not consistent with the germline gene, which may arise from a read error. The chain couples TRBV7-9 to TRBJ2-7, with 8 bases aligning to TRBD1. CDR1 SEHNR and CDR2 FQNEAQ come from the germline V gene (reference sequence). This CDR3 has 12 residues. The chain's CDR3 is CASSPGQGPLNF. The CDR3 DNA reads as TGTGCCAGCAGTCCCGGACAGGGACCCTTGAACTTC.

V usage is TRBV3-1 (or the pseudogene TRBV3-2) and J usage is TRBJ2-7; TRBD2 matches 9 bases. The CDR3 has 16 residues. V gave up 3 bases and J gave up 2 bases; unmatched junction bases: 8. The V gene's germline CDR1 is LGHDT and CDR2 YNNKEL (reference sequence). The CDR3 DNA reads TGTGCCAGCAGCCATATACTAGCGGGCTCTCCCTACGAGCAGTACTTC. Translating gives CASSHILAGSPYEQYF.

V gene TRBV13 combines with J gene TRBJ1-2; a possible D gene is TRBD1 (5 bases). Germline CDR1 reads PRHDT; CDR2 reads FYEKMQ (reference sequence). This CDR3 spans 13 amino acids. V lost 2 bases, J lost 3 bases, and 7 bases lay in between. As DNA, the CDR3 is TGTGCCAGCAGCTTAAGACAGTACTATGGCTACACCTTC. It specifies CASSLRQYYGYTF.

There are a few counts of this clone. This chain uses TRBV7-8 with TRBJ2-3; unclear D gene. V lost 1 base and J 3 bases, leaving 14 bases between the germline ends. The CDR3 has 16 amino acids. CDR1 is SGHVS, CDR2 FQNEAQ, per germline. The DNA of the CDR3 is TGTGCCAGCAGCTTAGGTCTACTACCTGGGACAGATACGCAGTATTTT. Translated: CASSLGLLPGTDTQYF.

This clone showed up just once. The chain couples TRBV19 to TRBJ2-1; tentatively, D is TRBD1 (5 bases). Germline V lookup: CDR1 LNHDA, CDR2 SQIVND (reference sequence). V lost 6 bases and J 4 bases, leaving 13 bases between the germline ends. This CDR3 is 14 amino acids long. The CDR3 region is CASRDIRAYNEQFF. CDR3 bases: TGTGCCAGTAGGGACATACGAGCTTACAATGAGCAGTTCTTC.

The rearrangement uses TRBV7-2 and TRBJ2-7, with TRBD1 matching 8 bases. Per germline, CDR1 SGHTA and CDR2 FQGNSA. With 4 bases clipped from V and 5 bases from J, the junction kept 4 bases outside the gene matches. The CDR3 contains 13 residues. DNA for the CDR3: TGTGCCAGCAGCTCCATACAGGGGGACGAGCAGTACTTC. This sequence encodes CASSSIQGDEQYF.

The rearrangement joins TRBV19 to TRBJ1-1; weak D call: TRBD1 (5 bases). V shed 3 bases and J shed 3 bases, with 14 bases lying between them. The CDR3 is 15 amino acids. Germline lookup yields CDR1 LNHDA and CDR2 SQIVND (reference sequence). The CDR3 region is CASSIFGGGDTEAFF. The CDR3 nucleotides are TGTGCCAGTAGTATCTTCGGGGGAGGGGACACTGAAGCTTTCTTT.

V is TRBV12-3 or TRBV12-4 and J is TRBJ1-5, with no clear D. There are 13 residues in the CDR3. V dropped 5 bases and J dropped 1 base, with 6 bases sitting between them. CDR3 coding DNA: TGTGCCAGCAGTGTGCGGAGCAATCAGCCCCAGCATTTT. It yields the protein CASSVRSNQPQHF.

The chain links TRBV5-5 to TRBJ1-1; D is perhaps TRBD1 (5 bases). Germline V CDR1 and CDR2: SGHKS, YYEKEE (reference sequence). V was shortened by 0 bases and J by 0 bases, with 12 bases between the two germline ends. There are 16 residues in the CDR3. The CDR3: CASSLVGGLLNTEAFF. DNA for the CDR3: TGTGCCAGCAGCTTGGTGGGGGGTTTATTGAACACTGAAGCTTTCTTT.

The rearrangement joins TRBV5-1 to TRBJ2-3; D is possibly TRBD1 (6 bases). The CDR3 has 16 amino acids. Trimming left V 0 bases short and J 2 bases short, with 13 bases between. CDR1 is SGHRS and CDR2 is YFSETQ in the germline V gene. The DNA for the CDR3 is TGCGCCAGCAGCTTGGAAGTGGGGGCCAACACAGATACGCAGTATTTT. As protein: CASSLEVGANTDTQYF.

The chain uses TRBV11-2 and TRBJ1-2, with D maybe TRBD1 (5 bases). Looked up from germline, CDR1 is SGHAT and CDR2 is FQNNGV. The CDR3 contains 13 residues. V lost 4 bases and J 4 bases, leaving 10 bases between the germline ends. CDR3 residues: CASSSDRLYGYTF. The CDR3 DNA sequence: TGTGCCAGCAGCTCCGACAGACTCTATGGCTACACCTTC.

The V and J genes are TRBV28 and TRBJ2-2; D gene unclear. Trimming shortened V by 4 bases and J by 2 bases, and 5 bases separated the two germline ends. The CDR3 spans 13 residues. CDR1 is MDHEN and CDR2 is SYDVKM in the germline V gene. The CDR3 spells CASSSINTGELFF. The CDR3 DNA reads as TGTGCCAGCAGTTCAATTAACACCGGGGAGCTGTTTTTT.

The rearrangement uses TRBV10-2 and TRBJ1-1; D gene ambiguous. The CDR3 is 14 amino acids. Trimming stripped 0 bases from V and 1 base from J, with 6 bases between. Germline V lookup: CDR1 WSHSY, CDR2 SAAADI. The CDR3: CASSESEGNTEAFF. CDR3 in DNA: TGCGCCAGCAGTGAGTCTGAGGGGAACACTGAAGCTTTCTTT.

The chain combines TRBV28 with TRBJ2-1; 10 bases are a match to TRBD2. This CDR3 spans 15 amino acids. Trimming at V came to 9 bases and at J to 7 bases, leaving 12 bases not matched to a gene. Germline V gene data show CDR1 as MDHEN and CDR2 as SYDVKM. DNA for the CDR3: TGTGCCAGTGAACATCGGGCTAGCGGGAGTAATGAGCAGTTCTTC. This encodes CASEHRASGSNEQFF. The full variable domain, completed using reference TRBV28 and TRBJ2-1, is DVKVTQSSRYLVKRTGEKVFLECVQDMDHENMFWYRQDPGLGLRLIYFSYDVKMKEKGDIPEGYSVSREKKERFSLILESASTNQTSMYLCASEHRASGSNEQFFGPGTRLTVL.

The gene calls are TRBV27 and TRBJ1-5; D not resolved. Trimming cost V 6 bases and J 0 bases, with 12 bases left between them. Germline assignment: CDR1 MNHEY and CDR2 SMNVEV (reference sequence). The CDR3 spans 15 residues. The CDR3 sequence: CASREAGYSNQPQHF. The CDR3 nucleotides read TGTGCCAGCAGAGAGGCGGGTTATAGCAATCAGCCCCAGCATTTT.

This sequence joins TRBV7-8 and TRBJ2-1, with 10 bases aligning to TRBD1. Germline values: CDR1 SGHVS, CDR2 FQNEAQ. The CDR3 extends over 15 amino acids. V shed 5 bases, J shed 10 bases, and the junction held 11 bases outside the gene matches. CDR3 DNA: TGTGCCAGCAGCGCTTCCGGGACAGGGGCGCGGGAGCAGTTCTTC. The encoded protein is CASSASGTGAREQFF.

The chain joins TRBV7-2 to TRBJ2-7; TRBD1 agrees at 11 bases. Germline CDR1 is SGHTA and CDR2 is FQGNSA. V lost 3 bases to trimming and J lost 2 bases; unmatched junction nucleotides: 3. The CDR3 runs to 15 residues. As DNA, the CDR3 is TGTGCCAGCAGCTTTCGGGACAGGGGGACCTACGAGCAGTACTTC. Translating it yields CASSFRDRGTYEQYF. Looking up the rest from reference TRBV7-2 and TRBJ2-7 gives the full variable domain: GAGVSQSPSNKVTEKGKDVELRCDPISGHTALYWYRQSLGQGLEFLIYFQGNSAPDKSGLPSDRFSAERTGGSVSTLTIQRTQQEDSAVYLCASSFRDRGTYEQYFGPGTRLTVT.

The chain is built from TRBV6-5 and TRBJ2-1; D may be TRBD1 (5 bases). CDR3 length: 14 amino acids. From germline, CDR1 is MNHEY and CDR2 SVGAGI. The V end was cut by 0 bases, the J end by 5 bases, with 8 bases between. The CDR3 spells CASSYSTDNNEQFF. CDR3 coding DNA: TGTGCCAGCAGTTACTCGACAGACAACAATGAGCAGTTCTTC.